The rows below give T cell receptor beta chains drawn from one sample of a study of glioma-infiltrating T cells. TCRdb reanalysed the multiplex PCR reads using MiXCR and keeps one entry per CDR3 protein. There are 85,000 to 110,000 distinct CDR3 sequences in the sample; around 29% occur only once, and roughly 45% lies in the top ten. Sequences were obtained from glioma tissue, nonneoplastic brain tissue, or PBMCs (not recorded which). These receptors were taken from a human donor with low-grade glioma or glioblastoma, undergoing nonglioma brain surgery, or in good health (not recorded which). Each CDR3 is given with its conserved first and last residue.

CDR3	J	V
CASSLAGGSTGELFF	TRBJ2-2	TRBV7-6
CASRVVDRSTEAFF	TRBJ1-1	TRBV9
CASSELAGGNNSPLHF	TRBJ1-6	TRBV6-1
CASSYARGGTEQFF	TRBJ2-1	TRBV6-6
CASAGGGEQYF	TRBJ2-7	TRBV7-9
CASHAGSRGEKLFF	TRBJ1-4	TRBV28
CASRVGGVSFYNEQFF	TRBJ2-1	TRBV7-9
CSATTGGDYGYTF	TRBJ1-2	TRBV20-1
CASSLDGAQGGNTIYF	TRBJ1-3	TRBV7-2
CASSLDTGTPHSPLHF	TRBJ1-6	TRBV27
CASRPSGTGYNQPQHF	TRBJ1-5	TRBV19
CASSLDRGQETQYF	TRBJ2-5	TRBV7-2
CATSRGYEQYF	TRBJ2-7	TRBV15
CASSPRADGGETQYF	TRBJ2-5	TRBV18
CASSPETGGPWGYTF	TRBJ1-2	TRBV7-9
CASRGRVSGANVLTF	TRBJ2-6	TRBV5-4
CASSMGQGRSPYEQYF	TRBJ2-7	TRBV2
CATSSGTVLLYKQFF	TRBJ2-1	TRBV15
CAIMSQETQYF	TRBJ2-5	TRBV10-3
CASSLTGANTGELFF	TRBJ2-2	TRBV5-4
CASSYEGNYGYTF	TRBJ1-2	TRBV6-2/TRBV6-3
CASSFGGGRNQPQHF	TRBJ1-5	TRBV7-3
CASKGGHYNGQFF	TRBJ2-1	TRBV28
CASSLGDRDYNEQFF	TRBJ2-1	TRBV5-1
CASSGGQANQPQHF	TRBJ1-5	TRBV9
CASREAGGVAKNIQYF	TRBJ2-4	TRBV13
CASSESATGGARTEAFF	TRBJ1-1	TRBV25-1
CASNPSGRGTYNEQFF	TRBJ2-1	TRBV19
CASSGLAGGPGHNEQFF	TRBJ2-1	TRBV27
CAWSSGGGNTIYF	TRBJ1-3	TRBV30
CASSSLYLGYTF	TRBJ1-2	TRBV5-6
CAAAPGQSYEQYF	TRBJ2-7	TRBV19
CASGLGNTGELFF	TRBJ2-2	TRBV12-5